A selection of T cell receptor beta chains follows, all from one sample in a study of CD8+CD57+ T cells in acquired aplastic anemia. MiXCR, applied by TCRdb to the reads, yields one record per CDR3 protein. The sample lists about 190,000 distinct CDR3 sequences; less than 70% were seen once. The sequencing sample was made of sorted CD4+, CD8+, or CD8+CD57+ T cells (not recorded which) from PBMCs. Every receptor here comes from a human donor in good health, serving as a control. Both conserved end residues are part of each CDR3. D genes are given only for firm matches. Only part of the rows carry a size: once, few, many, or a class if the clone is expanded.

TRBV4-3	.	TRBJ1-2	once	TGCGCCAGCAGACCCTTAGCTAACAATGGCTACACCTTC	CASRPLANNGYTF
TRBV7-9	.	TRBJ1-2	.	TGTGCCAGCAGCTTAGGGGGCATCGACTATGGCTACACCTTC	CASSLGGIDYGYTF
TRBV20-1	.	TRBJ1-6	.	TGCAGTGCTAGTCTGGCAGATAATTCACCCCTCCACTTT	CSASLADNSPLHF
TRBV15	.	TRBJ2-3	few	TGTGCCACCAGCCGACGGGTCAGCACAGATACGCAGTATTTT	CATSRRVSTDTQYF
TRBV20-1	TRBD1	TRBJ1-3	.	TGCAGTGCTATACAGGGGAGCGACACCATATATTTT	CSAIQGSDTIYF
TRBV28	TRBD1	TRBJ1-1	few	TGTGCCAGCAGTTTCCCCCACGGGCAGGGGGAGGGAGCTTTCTTT	CASSFPHGQGEGAFF
TRBV18	.	TRBJ2-7	many	TGCGCCAGCAGCCCCGGACAGAGCTCCTACGAGCAGTACTTC	CASSPGQSSYEQYF
TRBV25-1	TRBD2	TRBJ2-2	.	TGTGCCAGCAGAGCCTCGGGAGGGCTTGCCGGGGAGCTGTTTTTT	CASRASGGLAGELFF
TRBV11-2	TRBD2	TRBJ2-1	few	TGTGCCAGCAGCCCAGGTAGCGGGGGGGCCGGGGCTGAGCAGTTCTTC	CASSPGSGGAGAEQFF
TRBV5-6	.	TRBJ1-2	.	TGTGCCGGCAGCTCGACCCTTACTATCTATGGCTACACCTTC	CAGSSTLTIYGYTF
TRBV6-6	.	TRBJ1-1	.	TGTGCCAGCAGTTACGGAACAGACGTACAATATGAAGCTTTCTTT	CASSYGTDVQYEAFF
TRBV19	.	TRBJ1-2	.	TGTGCCAGTAGTAGACGGGACTATGGCTACACCTTC	CASSRRDYGYTF
TRBV12-3/TRBV12-4	.	TRBJ1-5	.	TGTGCCAGCAGCGCAATACTCCCCCAGCATTTT	CASSAILPQHF
TRBV20-1	.	TRBJ2-3	many	TGCAGTGCTAGGACTACAGATACGCAGTATTTT	CSARTTDTQYF
TRBV24-1	TRBD2	TRBJ2-1	.	TGTGCCACCAGTGATCACCGTCGCGGGGGATCCTACAATGAGCAGTTCTTC	CATSDHRRGGSYNEQFF
TRBV10-3	.	TRBJ2-3	.	TGTGCCATCAGTCGGACCGGAAGCACAGATACGCGGTATTTT	CAISRTGSTDTRYF
TRBV5-1	TRBD1	TRBJ1-2	.	TGCGCCAGCAGCTTGACAGGGGATCAGGGCTATGGCTACACCTTC	CASSLTGDQGYGYTF
TRBV24-1	.	TRBJ2-6	.	TGTGCCACCAGTCCCTCTCCCTCTGGGGCCAACGTCCTGACTTTC	CATSPSPSGANVLTF
TRBV25-1	.	TRBJ1-3	.	TGTGCCAGCAGTGCCCAGACAGTTCACACTGGAAACACCATATATTTT	CASSAQTVHTGNTIYF
TRBV7-6	.	TRBJ2-1	.	TGTGCCAGCAGCTTATCGTCGTTCAATGAGCAGTTCTTC	CASSLSSFNEQFF
TRBV7-9	.	TRBJ1-1	many	TGTGCCAGCAGCGGCGGAGAAGCTTTCTTT	CASSGGEAFF
TRBV27	.	TRBJ2-5	.	TGTGCCAGCAGCGAGCCGGGACGACAAGAGACCCAGTACTTC	CASSEPGRQETQYF
TRBV7-6	.	TRBJ2-2	few	TGTGCCAGCAGCTTAGGGGGCCAGGGCAACACCGGGGAGCTGTTTTTT	CASSLGGQGNTGELFF
TRBV5-8	.	TRBJ1-1	.	TGTGCCAGCAGCTTAGCGGACGGAACCTTGAACACTGAAGCTTTCTTT	CASSLADGTLNTEAFF
TRBV12-3/TRBV12-4	TRBD1	TRBJ1-2	.	TGTGCCAGCAGAGAACAGGGGGCCGACTTACGCCTTGGCTACACCTTC	CASREQGADLRLGYTF
TRBV20-1	.	TRBJ1-1	.	TGCAGTGCTAGAGATCAAGGGGGTCACACTGAAGCTTTCTTT	CSARDQGGHTEAFF
TRBV29-1	.	TRBJ1-1	.	TGCAGCGTTGGGGCAGGAACTGAAGCTTTCTTT	CSVGAGTEAFF
TRBV6-5	.	TRBJ1-1	.	TGTGCCAGCAGTTGGGGGACAGAAGCTTTCTTT	CASSWGTEAFF
TRBV28	.	TRBJ2-7	many	TGTGCCAGCAGCCCTAACTCAGGTGCCTACGAGCAGTACTTC	CASSPNSGAYEQYF
TRBV10-3	TRBD2	TRBJ2-3	.	TGTGCCATCAGTTTAGGGACTAGTGGTTCAGACTTCACAGATACGCAGTATTTT	CAISLGTSGSDFTDTQYF
TRBV13	.	TRBJ2-5	.	TGTGCCAGCAGCCCAAAGGGAGGCGAGACCCAGTACTTC	CASSPKGGETQYF
TRBV9	.	TRBJ2-7	many	TGTGCCAGCAGCTCTACTGGGAACAGCTTGCCCTACGAGCAGTACTTC	CASSSTGNSLPYEQYF
TRBV3-1	.	TRBJ1-1	many	TGTGCCAGCAGCCAGTGGGGGGAGGGCACTGAAGCTTTCTTT	CASSQWGEGTEAFF
TRBV7-2	TRBD1	TRBJ2-3	.	TGTGCCAGCAGACCAGGGGGGACAGGGGATACGCAGTATTTT	CASRPGGTGDTQYF
TRBV29-1	TRBD1	TRBJ1-1	few	TGCAGCGTTGAAGGGGCAGGGGGGACGAACACTGAAGCTTTCTTT	CSVEGAGGTNTEAFF
TRBV18	TRBD1	TRBJ1-1	few	TGTGCCAGCTCACCACCGGGGACAGGGGGGGAAGCTTTCTTT	CASSPPGTGGEAFF
TRBV20-1	.	TRBJ1-2	.	TGCAGTGCTAGAGACTACAGGGACGGCTATGGCTACACCTTC	CSARDYRDGYGYTF
TRBV6-2/TRBV6-3	TRBD1	TRBJ1-1	few	TGTGCCAGCAGTCCCGGACAGGCCCGCCGGAACACTGAAGCTTTCTTT	CASSPGQARRNTEAFF
TRBV5-1	.	TRBJ1-2	many	TGCGCCAGCAGCCCGGATGACTATGGCTACACCTTC	CASSPDDYGYTF
TRBV2	.	TRBJ1-2	.	TGTGCCAGCCTAGAGTGGGGAGTTGGCTACACCTTC	CASLEWGVGYTF
TRBV20-1	.	TRBJ1-2	.	TGCAGTGCTTTGACAAGGGAACTAGTCTATGGCTACACCTTC	CSALTRELVYGYTF
TRBV6-5	TRBD1	TRBJ2-7	.	TGTGCCAGCAGAGAGGGGACAGGGACCTACGAGCAGTACTTC	CASREGTGTYEQYF
TRBV7-3	.	TRBJ2-7	.	TGTGCCAGCAGCTATGGACTGAACTACGAGCAGTACTTC	CASSYGLNYEQYF
TRBV6-4	TRBD1	TRBJ2-2	few	TGTGCCAGCAGTGGAGGGGGCCAAACCGGGGAGCTGTTTTTT	CASSGGGQTGELFF
TRBV18	.	TRBJ2-5	few	TGTGCCAGCTCACGGGACCTTGGGGAGACCCAGTGCTTC	CASSRDLGETQCF